Listed here are 32 T cell receptor beta chains from one sample, sequenced in a study of cytomegalovirus exposure and HLA in healthy donors. Researchers ran the PCR with 60 Vbeta and 13 Jbeta primers. Profiled with immunoSEQ multiplex PCR; TCRdb holds only in-frame clones, not every one. The table lists 150,000 or so clones. Sequenced sample: PBMCs. The source is a man aged 18 to 35 in good health and CMV-seronegative.

This sequence joins TRBV7-2 and TRBJ2-5; D remains unclear. Trimming cost V 3 bases and J 2 bases, with 4 bases left between them. The CDR3 length is 12 residues. Germline lookup yields CDR1 SGHTA and CDR2 FQGNSA. The CDR3 is CASSFAQETQYF. As DNA, the CDR3 is TGTGCCAGCAGCTTTGCGCAAGAGACCCAGTACTTC.

The J gene is TRBJ2-4, the V gene TRBV27; D is possibly TRBD1 (5 bases). Germline CDR1 and CDR2: MNHEY and SMNVEV (reference sequence). This CDR3 has 16 residues. The V gene lost 6 bases and the J gene lost 0 bases, with 15 bases spanning the gap. The CDR3 reads CASSSWTPSAKNIQYF. The CDR3 DNA reads as TGTGCCAGCAGCTCCTGGACACCATCAGCCAAAAACATTCAGTACTTC.

The rearrangement joins TRBV7-3 to TRBJ2-5; tentatively, D is TRBD1 (5 bases). The closer fit of TRBJ2-7 to the DNA end suggests the J call may be wrong. The germline CDR1 and CDR2 sequences are SGHTA and FQGTGA. This CDR3 is 13 amino acids long. CDR3 protein: CASSLNRLYEQYF. The CDR3 coding sequence is TGTGCCAGCAGCTTAAACAGGCTTTACGAGCAGTACTTC.

In nucleotides, the CDR3 is TGTGCCAGCACCAGGGGATTAGAGTATGGCTACACCTTC. This sequence encodes CASTRGLEYGYTF. This chain joins TRBV6-6 and TRBJ1-2; the D gene is possibly TRBD1 (6 bases). This CDR3 contains 13 residues. Germline V gene data show CDR1 as MNHNY and CDR2 as SVGAGI (reference sequence). Trimming left V 7 bases short and J 5 bases short, with 14 bases between.

The rearrangement uses TRBV4-2 and TRBJ1-6; the D is unclear. Germline assignment: CDR1 LGHNA and CDR2 YNFKEQ. There are 14 residues in the CDR3. With 2 bases removed from V and 2 bases from J, the gap between germline ends came to 4 bases. CDR3 bases: TGTGCCAGCAGCCAACGGGCCTATAATTCACCCCTCCACTTT. Its translation is CASSQRAYNSPLHF.

This chain joins TRBV25-1 and TRBJ1-4; 9 nucleotides match TRBD1. The V segment lost 1 base and the J segment 8 bases; nucleotides outside the gene matches: 5. CDR1 is MGHDK and CDR2 is SYGVNS in the germline V gene. This CDR3 comprises 15 residues. The chain's CDR3 is CASSESRTGDEKLFF. The CDR3 nucleotides are TGTGCCAGCAGTGAATCGAGGACAGGGGACGAAAAACTGTTTTTT.

The chain has TRBV19 and TRBJ2-6, with 12 bases that match TRBD2. The J segment lost 0 bases and the V segment lost 10 bases, leaving 4 bases of the junction unmatched. CDR3 length: 16 residues. Germline V lookup: CDR1 LNHDA, CDR2 SQIVND (reference sequence). CDR3 coding DNA: TGTGCCATCCCTAGCGGGGGGGCCTCTGGGGCCAACGTCCTGACTTTC. Amino acids: CAIPSGGASGANVLTF.

The CDR3 region is CASSLRQSNEQFF. As DNA, the CDR3 is TGTGCCAGCAGCTTAAGACAGAGCAATGAGCAGTTCTTC. The rearrangement joins TRBV7-3 to TRBJ2-1; perhaps TRBD1 as D (5 bases). This CDR3 region has 13 residues. The V gene's germline CDR1 is SGHTA and CDR2 FQGTGA. With 1 base removed from V and 6 bases from J, the gap between germline ends came to 7 bases.

The chain joins TRBV11-3 to TRBJ1-1; the D is unclear. V lost 2 bases and J lost 4, with 11 bases in between. The germline gives CDR1 SGHNT, CDR2 YENEEA. The CDR3 loop spans 14 amino acids. CDR3 sequence (DNA): TGTGCCAGCAGCTTAAGGCAGGTTGGCACTGAAGCTTTCTTT. Its translation is CASSLRQVGTEAFF. Drawing the rest from reference TRBV11-3 and TRBJ1-1, the complete variable domain is EAGVVQSPRYKIIEKKQPVAFWCNPISGHNTLYWYLQNLGQGPELLIRYENEEAVDDSQLPKDRFSAERLKGVDSTLKIQPAELGDSAVYLCASSLRQVGTEAFFGQGTRLTVV.

This rearrangement joins TRBV27 to TRBJ2-7; TRBD2 might be the D (5 bases). Trimming took off 3 bases at V and 0 bases at J, with 12 bases between the two ends. The CDR3 consists of 15 residues. The germline V gene has CDR1 MNHEY and CDR2 SMNVEV (reference sequence). DNA of the CDR3: TGTGCCAGCAGTTTTCAGGTAGGGAGCTCCTACGAGCAGTACTTC. It translates to CASSFQVGSSYEQYF.

The J gene is TRBJ1-4, the V gene TRBV6-5; the D is unclear. Trimming stripped 9 bases from V and 1 base from J, with 9 bases between. The germline V gene has CDR1 MNHEY and CDR2 SVGAGI. The CDR3 extends over 13 amino acids. CDR3 amino acids: CASHPRTNEKLFF. CDR3 DNA: TGTGCCAGTCACCCCAGAACTAATGAAAAACTGTTTTTT.

This chain joins TRBV19 and TRBJ2-6, with 7 positions matching TRBD1. Unmatched junction bases numbered 8, after V lost 5 bases and J lost 1 base. This CDR3 is built from 17 residues. CDR1 LNHDA and CDR2 SQIVND come from the germline V gene (reference sequence). The chain's CDR3 is CASSRDSPFSGANVLTF. Written as DNA, the CDR3 is TGTGCCAGTAGTCGGGACAGCCCCTTTTCTGGGGCCAACGTCCTGACTTTC.

V is TRBV19 and J is TRBJ1-1; TRBD1 matches 7 bases. Germline CDR1 reads LNHDA; CDR2 reads SQIVND (reference sequence). V lost 3 bases and J lost 6; bases outside the gene matches: 4. The CDR3 totals 13 residues. CDR3 sequence reads: CASSISGGPEAFF. In DNA form, the CDR3 reads TGTGCCAGTAGTATTTCAGGGGGTCCTGAAGCTTTCTTT.

The J gene is TRBJ2-3, the V gene TRBV19, with 8 nucleotides matching TRBD2. The CDR3 sequence is 14 residues long. Looked up from germline, CDR1 is LNHDA and CDR2 is SQIVND (reference sequence). V was clipped by 7 bases and J by 1 base; unmatched bases: 4. Here the CDR3 reads CASKQAGGTDTQYF. The CDR3 DNA is TGTGCCAGTAAACAAGCGGGAGGCACAGATACGCAGTATTTT. Looking up the rest from reference TRBV19 and TRBJ2-3 gives the full variable domain: DGGITQSPKYLFRKEGQNVTLSCEQNLNHDAMYWYRQDPGQGLRLIYYSQIVNDFQKGDIAEGYSVSREKKESFPLTVTSAQKNPTAFYLCASKQAGGTDTQYFGPGTRLTVL.

V gene TRBV18 combines with J gene TRBJ2-5, with 7 bases matching TRBD1. The CDR3 loop spans 15 amino acids. J was trimmed by 4 bases and V by 6 bases; bases with no gene match: 11. Germline CDR1 is KGHSH and CDR2 is LQKENI. CDR3 coding DNA: TGTGCCAGCTCCAATAACAGGGGATGGGGAGAGACCCAGTACTTC. Translation gives CASSNNRGWGETQYF.

The V and J genes are TRBV7-2 and TRBJ1-2; a weak D match, TRBD1 (5 bases). V was pared by 5 bases and J by 0 bases, with 16 bases between. Germline loops: CDR1 SGHTA, CDR2 FQGNSA. The CDR3 covers 16 residues. The CDR3 bases are TGTGCCAGCAGCGAAGACAGCGCTAGAGCTAACTATGGCTACACCTTC. Its protein product is CASSEDSARANYGYTF.

CDR3 in amino acids: CASNVGGSSYNEQFF. The CDR3 region has the DNA TGTGCCAGCAATGTGGGGGGGAGCTCCTACAATGAGCAGTTCTTC. This chain uses TRBV27 with TRBJ2-1; 7 nucleotides match TRBD2. The germline V gene has CDR1 MNHEY and CDR2 SMNVEV (reference sequence). This CDR3 contains 15 residues. V shed 7 bases and J 0 bases; nucleotides not matched to a gene: 6.

This rearrangement joins TRBV6-5 to TRBJ2-5; D is undetermined. The DNA end is more similar to TRBJ2-7, so the J call may be wrong. The CDR3 loop spans 15 amino acids. CDR1 and CDR2 from the germline V gene are MNHEY and SVGAGI. The CDR3 region is CASSTTQPSVGEQYF. CDR3 bases: TGTGCCAGCAGTACAACTCAGCCATCCGTGGGCGAGCAGTACTTC.

The chain employs TRBV7-3 and TRBJ2-6; 8 bases are a match to TRBD2. Germline V gene lookup returns CDR1 SGHTA and CDR2 FQGTGA. V shed 5 bases, J shed 2 bases, and the junction held 14 bases outside the gene matches. The CDR3 is 19 residues long. This chain's CDR3 is CASSLVSAGVLPGANVLTF. In DNA, the CDR3 is TGTGCCAGCAGCCTCGTCTCAGCGGGGGTCCTTCCTGGGGCCAACGTCCTGACTTTC.

The chain links TRBV7-2 to TRBJ2-2; 9 nucleotides line up with TRBD2. J was trimmed by 6 bases and V by 2 bases; bases with no gene match: 13. There are 18 residues in the CDR3. Germline loops: CDR1 SGHTA, CDR2 FQGNSA. For the CDR3, the DNA is TGTGCCAGCAGCTTACGGTTGTTGGAGCGGGGGGCGCCCGGGGAGCTGTTTTTT. It yields the protein CASSLRLLERGAPGELFF.

CDR3 bases: TGTGCCTGGAGTCTGGTGGGAGGCCTGGATACGCAGTATTTT. It is translated as CAWSLVGGLDTQYF. The chain is built from TRBV30 and TRBJ2-3; possible D gene TRBD2, 6 bases. V lost 2 bases to trimming and J lost 6 bases, with 15 bases between them. The CDR3 has 14 amino acids. Germline loops: CDR1 GTSNPN, CDR2 SVGIG (reference sequence).

This sequence joins TRBV11-2 and TRBJ2-1; D might be TRBD2 (5 bases). V shed 0 bases and J shed 4 bases, with 10 bases lying between them. CDR1 is SGHAT and CDR2 is FQNNGV in the germline V gene. The CDR3 runs 15 residues. As DNA, the CDR3 is TGTGCCAGCAGCTTAGAAGGGAGCAAATACAATGAGCAGTTCTTC. Translated, it gives CASSLEGSKYNEQFF.

This sequence joins TRBV7-9 and TRBJ2-2; a possible D gene is TRBD1 (5 bases). Germline V gives CDR1 SEHNR, CDR2 FQNEAQ (reference sequence). The CDR3 loop spans 16 amino acids. V shed 7 bases and J shed 6 bases, with 21 bases lying between them. The CDR3 reads CASTISTVAFPGELFF. The CDR3 DNA reads as TGTGCCAGCACGATCTCGACAGTCGCGTTTCCCGGGGAGCTGTTTTTT.

This chain connects TRBV28 to TRBJ2-5, with D possibly being TRBD1 (5 bases). Germline values: CDR1 MDHEN, CDR2 SYDVKM. The CDR3 has 15 residues. V lost 4 bases and J lost 3, with 15 bases in between. CDR3 nucleotide sequence: TGTGCCAGCAGTTCCGACAGCTATCGCAAAGAGACCCAGTACTTC. Its protein product is CASSSDSYRKETQYF.

The chain has TRBV20-1 and TRBJ1-2; D gene uncertain. This CDR3 comprises 9 residues. CDR1 and CDR2 (germline): DFQATT, SNEGSKA (reference sequence). V lost 3 bases, J lost 8 bases, and 4 bases lay in between. CDR3 sequence (DNA): TGCAGTGCTAGCCAAGGCTACACCTTC. The encoded protein is CSASQGYTF.

The V call is TRBV5-1, the J call TRBJ2-2; TRBD1 is a possible D gene (6 bases). Looked up from germline, CDR1 is SGHRS and CDR2 is YFSETQ. This CDR3 has 14 residues. The ends were cut back, 1 base at V and 5 bases at J, with 9 bases in the middle. CDR3 amino acids: CASSLPRGTGELFF. The CDR3 DNA is TGCGCCAGCAGCTTGCCCAGGGGTACCGGGGAGCTGTTTTTT.

The V call is TRBV2, the J call TRBJ2-5, with a possible D match to TRBD2 (5 bases). There are 13 residues in the CDR3. V lost 8 bases and J 10 bases, leaving 20 bases between the germline ends. CDR1 is SNHLY and CDR2 is FYNNEI in the germline V gene. The CDR3 sequence is CASGVSGPGGQYF. The CDR3 DNA sequence: TGTGCCAGCGGGGTGTCGGGCCCCGGAGGCCAGTACTTC.

The genes are TRBV7-8 and TRBJ2-6; perhaps TRBD1 as D (5 bases). CDR3 length equals 19 residues. V lost 5 bases to trimming and J lost 0 bases, with 20 bases between them. CDR1 is SGHVS and CDR2 is FQNEAQ in the germline V gene. CDR3 nucleotide sequence: TGTGCCAGCAGCCCCTGGCAGGGTTGGCAAAGCTCTGGGGCCAACGTCCTGACTTTC. This translates into CASSPWQGWQSSGANVLTF.

The chain is built from TRBV29-1 and TRBJ1-1, with D maybe TRBD1 (5 bases). There are 13 residues in the CDR3. V shed 5 bases and J shed 4 bases, with 14 bases lying between them. Germline CDR1 and CDR2: SQVTM and ANQGSEA. The CDR3 loop reads CSVKGQGGTEAFF. DNA of the CDR3: TGCAGCGTTAAGGGGCAGGGAGGCACTGAAGCTTTCTTT.

The rearrangement links TRBV4-3 to TRBJ2-1; TRBD2 is a possible D gene (7 bases). Trimming shortened V by 1 base and J by 6 bases, and 16 bases separated the two germline ends. CDR3 size: 16 residues. From germline, CDR1 is LGHNA and CDR2 YSLEER. For the CDR3, the DNA is TGCGCCAGCAGCCAAGTGGGGGGGCGCTGGGGCAATGAGCAGTTCTTC. Residues: CASSQVGGRWGNEQFF.

J is TRBJ2-6 and V is TRBV7-2, with D possibly being TRBD1 (6 bases). Germline V gene lookup returns CDR1 SGHTA and CDR2 FQGNSA. Trimming stripped 5 bases from V and 2 bases from J, with 13 bases between. The CDR3 length is 16 residues. CDR3 DNA sequence: TGTGCCAGCAGCAAACAGGGTGGGACTGGGGCCAACGTCCTGACTTTC. This translates into CASSKQGGTGANVLTF.

In nucleotides, the CDR3 is TGTGCCAGCAGCTTAGGGCAGGGGTACTCACCCCTCCACTTT. This encodes CASSLGQGYSPLHF. The chain joins TRBV7-9 to TRBJ1-6; TRBD1 is a possible D gene (6 bases). V lost 1 base and J 10 bases, leaving 11 bases between the germline ends. Germline CDR1 and CDR2: SEHNR and FQNEAQ (reference sequence). CDR3 length equals 14 residues.